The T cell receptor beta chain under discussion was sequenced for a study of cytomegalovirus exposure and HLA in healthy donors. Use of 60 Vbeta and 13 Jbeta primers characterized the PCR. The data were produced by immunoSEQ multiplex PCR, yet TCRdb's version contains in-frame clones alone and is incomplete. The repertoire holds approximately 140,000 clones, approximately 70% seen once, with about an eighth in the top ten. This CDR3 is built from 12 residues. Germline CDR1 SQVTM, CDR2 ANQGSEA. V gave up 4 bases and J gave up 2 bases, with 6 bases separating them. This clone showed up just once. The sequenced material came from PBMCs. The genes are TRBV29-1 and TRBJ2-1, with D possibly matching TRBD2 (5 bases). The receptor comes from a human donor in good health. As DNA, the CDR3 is TGCAGCGTTGCCGGGACCTACAATGAGCAGTTCTTC. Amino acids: CSVAGTYNEQFF.